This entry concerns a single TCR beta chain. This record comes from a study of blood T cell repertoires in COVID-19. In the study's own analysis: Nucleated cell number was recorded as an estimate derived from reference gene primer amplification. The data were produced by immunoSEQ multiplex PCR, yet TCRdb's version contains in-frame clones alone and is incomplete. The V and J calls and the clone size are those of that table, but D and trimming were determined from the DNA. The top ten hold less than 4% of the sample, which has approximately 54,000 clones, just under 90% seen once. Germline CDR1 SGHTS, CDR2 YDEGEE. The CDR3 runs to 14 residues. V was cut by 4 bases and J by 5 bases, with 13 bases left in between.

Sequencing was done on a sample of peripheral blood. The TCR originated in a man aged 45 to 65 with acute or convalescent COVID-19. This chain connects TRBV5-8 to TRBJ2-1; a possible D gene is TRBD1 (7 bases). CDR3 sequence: CASSQGDWHNEQFF. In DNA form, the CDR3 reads TGTGCCAGCAGCCAGGGGGACTGGCACAATGAGCAGTTCTTC.